This T cell receptor (beta chain) was observed in a study of tissue T cells after allogeneic stem cell transplantation. This clone has only a few counts. Mouse gene names and germline throughout. The CDR3 is cut off 1 residue early in the read; its end comes from the germline J gene. The repertoire was sequenced with immunoSEQ multiplex PCR; TCRdb's copy has only in-frame clones and lacks some. Of some 47,000 clones listed, around 70% were seen once; the top ten hold 0.5% to 0.65%. Per the germline V gene, CDR1 is NSHNY and CDR2 is SYGAGN. V gave up 3 bases and J gave up 7 bases; unmatched junction bases: 7. This CDR3 is built from 13 residues.

The source is a pool of C57BL/6 mice in good health. Sequenced input: sorted cells pooled from one or two spleens. The chain recombines TRBV13-1 with TRBJ2-7; 7 bases line up with TRBD2. This chain's CDR3 is CASSAPGGGEQYF. The sequenced part of the CDR3 DNA is TGTGCCAGCAGTGCTCCTGGGGGAGGGGAACAGTAC.